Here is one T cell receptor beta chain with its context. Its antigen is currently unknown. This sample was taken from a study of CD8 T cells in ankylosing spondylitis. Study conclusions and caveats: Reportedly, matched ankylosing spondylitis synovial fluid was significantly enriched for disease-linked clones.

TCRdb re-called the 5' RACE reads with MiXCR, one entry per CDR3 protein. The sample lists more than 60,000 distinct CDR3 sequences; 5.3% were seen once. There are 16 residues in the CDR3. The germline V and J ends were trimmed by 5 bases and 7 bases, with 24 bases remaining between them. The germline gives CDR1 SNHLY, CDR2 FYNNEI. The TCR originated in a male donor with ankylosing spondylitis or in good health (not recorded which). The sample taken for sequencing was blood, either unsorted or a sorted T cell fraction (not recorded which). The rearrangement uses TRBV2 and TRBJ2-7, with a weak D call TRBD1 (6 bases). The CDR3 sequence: CASSYTLGTPNGEQYF. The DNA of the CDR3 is TGTGCCAGCAGTTATACACTTGGGACACCAAACGGAGAGCAGTACTTC.